This is a list of T cell receptor beta chains from one sample in a study of identical twins. TCRdb re-analysed the 5' RACE reads in MiXCR, keeping a single row per CDR3 protein. The sample contains 300,000 to 400,000 distinct CDR3 sequences, roughly an eighth of which appear only once. These data also featured in a second study, about yellow fever vaccine responses in identical twins.

The sequenced sample was CD8+ T cells sorted from blood. The receptors were sampled from a woman aged 18-30 years in good health. Both conserved end residues are part of each CDR3. A D gene is named only where the DNA matches it firmly. The listing skips clone size in some rows; elsewhere it reads once, few, many or a size class.

j_gene | v_gene | abundance | d_gene | CDR3aa | CDR3nt
TRBJ2-7 | TRBV5-6 | many | - | CASSWTSYEQYF | TGTGCCAGCAGCTGGACCTCCTACGAGCAGTACTTC
TRBJ2-2 | TRBV12-3/TRBV12-4 | - | - | CASSDGGPGELFF | TGTGCCAGCAGTGACGGGGGTCCCGGGGAGCTGTTTTTT
TRBJ2-3 | TRBV5-1 | - | TRBD2 | CASSLEPSGSTDTQYF | TGCGCCAGCAGCTTGGAGCCTAGCGGGAGCACAGATACGCAGTATTTT
TRBJ2-1 | TRBV4-1 | many | TRBD1 | CASSRDRGSGNEQFF | TGCGCCAGCAGCCGGGACAGGGGATCTGGGAATGAGCAGTTCTTC
TRBJ2-2 | TRBV9 | - | TRBD1 | CASSVAPRTGENTGELFF | TGTGCCAGCAGCGTAGCTCCGAGGACAGGGGAAAACACCGGGGAGCTGTTTTTT
TRBJ2-7 | TRBV3-1 | - | - | CASSQGGPSYEQYF | TGTGCCAGCAGCCAAGGGGGACCTTCCTACGAGCAGTACTTC
TRBJ2-7 | TRBV20-1 | - | TRBD2 | CSARDRLAGDYEQYF | TGCAGTGCTAGAGATCGACTAGCGGGAGACTACGAGCAGTACTTC
TRBJ2-7 | TRBV11-2 | - | TRBD1 | CASSLDLPGGPYEQYF | TGTGCCAGCAGCTTAGATCTGCCAGGGGGACCCTACGAGCAGTACTTC
TRBJ2-7 | TRBV5-6 | - | TRBD2 | CASSLGAGGPHEQYF | TGTGCCAGCAGTCTGGGGGCGGGAGGGCCCCACGAGCAGTACTTC
TRBJ2-3 | TRBV7-9 | few | - | CASSLLLSLGTDTQYF | TGTGCCAGCAGCTTATTGTTATCGCTGGGCACAGATACGCAGTATTTT
TRBJ2-2 | TRBV5-5 | many | - | CASSLSENTGELFF | TGTGCCAGCAGCTTGTCAGAGAACACCGGGGAGCTGTTTTTT
TRBJ1-2 | TRBV6-1 | few | - | CASSGTYTNYGYTF | TGTGCCAGCAGTGGGACATACACTAACTATGGCTACACCTTC
TRBJ1-5 | TRBV9 | many | - | CASSVEVNQPQHF | TGTGCCAGCAGCGTAGAAGTAAATCAGCCCCAGCATTTT
TRBJ2-3 | TRBV6-2/TRBV6-3 | once | - | CASSYVLGTDTQYF | TGTGCCAGCAGTTACGTGCTGGGGACAGATACGCAGTATTTT
TRBJ2-3 | TRBV10-2 | - | TRBD2 | CASRPGLASGDTQYF | TGCGCCAGCAGACCGGGACTAGCGTCGGGAGATACGCAGTATTTT
TRBJ2-7 | TRBV9 | - | TRBD2 | CASSRFGTSWEQYF | TGTGCCAGCAGCAGATTCGGGACTAGCTGGGAGCAGTACTTC
TRBJ2-2 | TRBV7-9 | - | - | CASTHLGTTNTGELFF | TGTGCCAGCACCCACCTCGGGACAACGAACACCGGGGAGCTGTTTTTT
TRBJ2-3 | TRBV27 | - | TRBD2 | CASSPGVSGGTDTQYF | TGTGCCAGCAGTCCAGGTGTTAGCGGGGGCACAGATACGCAGTATTTT